This passage covers 8 T cell receptor beta chains from one sample sequenced in a study of blood T cell repertoires in COVID-19. Sequencing was performed with immunoSEQ multiplex PCR; in TCRdb, only in-frame clones are kept and a portion is missing. The sample lists 200,000 to 300,000 clones; around four fifths were seen once. Sequencing was done on a sample of peripheral blood. These receptors were obtained from a man in his 60s with acute or convalescent COVID-19.

The rearrangement joins TRBV29-1 to TRBJ1-2, with a weak D call TRBD1 (5 bases). Trimming shortened V by 3 bases and J by 7 bases, and 9 bases separated the two germline ends. The CDR3 length is 11 residues. Germline lookup yields CDR1 SQVTM and CDR2 ANQGSEA. CDR3 region: CSVDGGVGYTF. CDR3 bases: TGCAGCGTTGACGGGGGGGTTGGCTACACCTTC. The full variable domain, rest sourced from reference TRBV29-1 and TRBJ1-2, is SAVISQKPSRDICQRGTSLTIQCQVDSQVTMMFWYRQQPGQSLTLIATANQGSEATYESGFVIDKFPISRPNLTFSTLTVSNMSPEDSSIYLCSVDGGVGYTFGSGTRLTVV.

The rearrangement joins TRBV7-9 to TRBJ1-1; weak D call: TRBD1 (6 bases). CDR3 length: 13 residues. V was cut by 8 bases and J by 1 base, with 11 bases left in between. Per germline, CDR1 SEHNR and CDR2 FQNEAQ (reference sequence). CDR3 residues: CASVGGGNTEAFF. CDR3 sequence (DNA): TGTGCCAGCGTTGGGGGCGGGAACACTGAAGCTTTCTTT. Variable domain in full (rest from reference TRBV7-9 and TRBJ1-1): DTGVSQNPRHKITKRGQNVTFRCDPISEHNRLYWYRQTLGQGPEFLTYFQNEAQLEKSRLLSDRFSAERPKGSFSTLEIQRTEQGDSAMYLCASVGGGNTEAFFGQGTRLTVV.

The chain carries TRBV11-1 and TRBJ2-5, with D maybe TRBD2 (5 bases). V lost 0 bases and J lost 5, with 19 bases in between. CDR3 size: 17 residues. The germline gives CDR1 SGHAT, CDR2 FQDESV (reference sequence). The CDR3 loop reads CASSLAGGLPRVETQYF. As DNA, the CDR3 is TGTGCCAGCAGCTTAGCCGGCGGGCTCCCGAGGGTCGAGACCCAGTACTTC.

The CDR3 DNA reads TGTGCCTGGAGTGCCAGAATCGACAGGGGTTCGAGAAACACCATATATTTT. Its protein is CAWSARIDRGSRNTIYF. The gene calls are TRBV30 and TRBJ1-3; the match to TRBD1 covers 8 bases. The V segment lost 1 base and the J segment 5 bases; nucleotides outside the gene matches: 13. Germline V CDR1 and CDR2: GTSNPN, SVGIG (reference sequence). This CDR3 has 17 amino acids.

V gene TRBV4-2 combines with J gene TRBJ2-6; D call uncertain. Trimming pared 1 base from V and 1 base from J, leaving 8 bases between. CDR1 LGHNA and CDR2 YNFKEQ come from the germline V gene. The CDR3 totals 16 residues. CDR3 in amino acids: CASSQGGLSGANVLTF. The CDR3 DNA sequence: TGTGCCAGCAGCCAAGGAGGTCTTTCTGGGGCCAACGTCCTGACTTTC.

The rearrangement joins TRBV19 to TRBJ2-7, with a weak D call TRBD1 (6 bases). The CDR3 sequence is 14 residues long. The V gene lost 3 bases and the J gene lost 2 bases, with 11 bases spanning the gap. Looked up from germline, CDR1 is LNHDA and CDR2 is SQIVND (reference sequence). Here the CDR3 DNA reads TGTGCCAGTAGTATCCTAGAGGGGGCCTACGAGCAGTACTTC. Translation: CASSILEGAYEQYF.

The chain is built from TRBV18 and TRBJ2-7, with D perhaps TRBD1 (6 bases). CDR3 length equals 16 residues. With 3 bases removed from V and 2 bases from J, the gap between germline ends came to 17 bases. From germline, CDR1 is KGHSH and CDR2 LQKENI. CDR3 coding DNA: TGTGCCAGCTCACCCGCTACCGGGACAAGCACCTACGAGCAGTACTTC. It yields the protein CASSPATGTSTYEQYF.

This clone was counted a few times. This chain joins TRBV5-4 and TRBJ2-3, with 10 nucleotides matching TRBD2. Germline CDR1 and CDR2: SGHNT and YYREEE (reference sequence). Trimming at V came to 2 bases and at J to 0 bases, leaving 3 bases not matched to a gene. This CDR3 is built from 16 residues. The CDR3 loop is CASSLSSGRSTDTQYF. CDR3 in DNA: TGTGCCAGCAGCTTATCTAGCGGGAGAAGCACAGATACGCAGTATTTT.